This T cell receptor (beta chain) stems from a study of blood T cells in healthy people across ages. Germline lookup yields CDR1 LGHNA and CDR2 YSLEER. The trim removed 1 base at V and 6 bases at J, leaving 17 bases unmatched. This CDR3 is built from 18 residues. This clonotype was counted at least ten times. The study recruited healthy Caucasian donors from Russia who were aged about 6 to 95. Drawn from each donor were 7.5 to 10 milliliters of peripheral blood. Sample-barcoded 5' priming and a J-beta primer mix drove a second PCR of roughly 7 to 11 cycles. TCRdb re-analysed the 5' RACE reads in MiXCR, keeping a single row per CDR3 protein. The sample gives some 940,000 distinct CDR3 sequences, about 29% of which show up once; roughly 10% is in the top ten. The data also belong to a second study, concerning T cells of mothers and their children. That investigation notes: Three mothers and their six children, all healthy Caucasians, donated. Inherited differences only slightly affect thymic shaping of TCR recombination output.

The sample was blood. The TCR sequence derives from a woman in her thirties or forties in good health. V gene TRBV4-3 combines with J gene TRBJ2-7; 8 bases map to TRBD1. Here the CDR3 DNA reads TGCGCCAGCAGCCAAGTCGGGACAGGTACCCGGGTAAAGGGCGAGCAGTACTTC. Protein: CASSQVGTGTRVKGEQYF.